The subject of this entry is one T cell receptor beta chain. Which antigen it targets is not known. Base qualities are missing; no much larger clone stands one base away. The data were obtained in a study of cytomegalovirus exposure and HLA in healthy donors (dated by TCRdb to the late 2010s). Background on the whole study: An earlier analysis of roughly 630 of the donors reported about 250 Gb of sequence data and 100 million to 140 million unique TCR beta sequences from roughly 200 million T cells. The genetic ancestry cluster associated with self-reported Caucasian donors included 81% of the roughly 400 genotyped donors. Both class I and class II loci were covered by HLA typing, at four-digit resolution. Alongside the repertoire data, information on donor age, sex, ethnicity and CMV serostatus was compiled. Rather than drawing on any new phenotypic data, the later analysis identified candidate immune exposures from TCR beta sequences and the way those sequences occurred across donors. On average, around 230,000 unique TCR beta nucleotide sequences were sequenced per donor among fewer than 500 genotyped donors of the cohort, with around 19% of those sequences being non-productive. In a later genetic analysis, genome-wide SNP genotypes for about 55% of the 666 donors were used, and that subset was treated as a discovery cohort. A later analysis re-examined previously published TCR beta repertoires from just over 650 donors and added high-resolution HLA genotyping to investigate patterns of TCR occurrence. Every discovery cohort repertoire had been produced on one sequencing platform. The study combined high-throughput TCR immunosequencing, statistical association of individual TCRs with disease status, and machine learning to predict cytomegalovirus infection status. An earlier analysis of around 580 of the donors used high-throughput TCR beta sequencing to judge whether each TCR beta V gene segment behaved as functional or pseudogenic. An early release that covered roughly 600 HLA-typed donors contained about 300 gigabases of sequencing data and 85 million to 100 million unique TCR sequences. In addition to the first cohort of approximately 650 subjects, a separate validation cohort of 120 different subjects was used. The number of donors typed differed by locus, with about 629-640 for A, B, C, DRB1 and DQB1, around 520 for DQA1, over 600 for DPA1, and over 400 for DPB1. The aim of the study was to test whether cataloging public T cell receptors could identify signatures of past pathogen exposure. Several DR-DQ haplotypes were handled as single units for association and clustering, since linkage in the cohort was strong. Using immunosequencing, the study profiled T cell repertoires from approximately 700 subjects and related those repertoires to cytomegalovirus serostatus.

The cohort was made up of approximately 670 healthy bone marrow donors. At the time of sampling, every cohort member was nominally healthy, though immune exposures that went unrecorded were likely present. The donor was CMV seropositive and was included in the group of 250 to 350 seropositive cohort members. Each donor provided a peripheral blood sample, and peripheral blood mononuclear cells were used for TCR beta sequencing. Genomic DNA was extracted from the blood cell samples with the Qiagen DNeasy Blood Extraction Kit. What the study reported, not specific to this receptor: Some IMGT-functional V segments, including TRBV6-2 and TRBV6-3, could not be told apart with the 87-base-pair reads, so those segments were excluded. The authors suggested that the approach could potentially be extended to other disease states and immunological phenotypes. A cluster of highly shared sequence variants was judged likely to be a technical artifact of the sequencing pipeline. According to a later analysis, TCR association rates differed among HLA loci, with DRB1 alleles showing the most associated TCRs and HLA-C alleles showing the fewest. Because counts were too low, some 17 rarely observed V segments, including chromosome 9 orphons, were excluded from the earlier analysis of around 640 of the donors. According to a later analysis, most CMV-associated TCR beta chains appeared to be HLA-restricted, and the HLA associations seemed to be driven largely by CMV exposure. Linkage disequilibrium might explain the correlated functional status among segregating V segments, but an unknown experimental factor could not be excluded. Compared with the roughly 670-donor mean, donors in an Asian-associated ancestry cluster had fewer N-insertions in productive TCRs, according to a later genetic analysis. Three of the identified cytomegalovirus-associated TCR beta chains were confirmed in vitro to be specific for cytomegalovirus antigens. For the cohort, immune exposure information was limited to CMV serostatus. When HLA alleles, especially DR and DQ, strongly co-occurred, TCR associations were difficult to assign to individual alleles. Cytomegalovirus status was reported to be diagnosed by the classifier with high specificity and sensitivity in both the original and validation cohorts. Most TCR sequences were seen in very few donors, while some public TCRs were found in many individuals. In a later genetic analysis, a missense DCLRE1C variant was associated with V-gene and J-gene trimming of TCR beta chains, and the association was replicated in an independent cohort. According to a later analysis, parvovirus B19, influenza, CMV and Epstein-Barr virus appeared linked to several top co-occurrence clusters. Specific HLA alleles were associated with 16,951 TCR beta sequences at a false discovery rate of 0.05 in a later analysis. A further reported finding was that TCR beta sequences accurately predicted the HLA-A and HLA-B alleles for most subjects in the first cohort. Sequencing depth was assumed to be roughly uniform across donors in the presence/absence analyses, though that assumption may not hold. Compared with equally common non-associated chains, HLA-associated TCR beta chains in a later analysis were more clonally expanded and had lower generation probabilities. In this cohort, only TCR beta chains were sequenced, and detectable features were limited by the absence of alpha or paired-chain data. Because HLA typing was missing for some donors at each locus, association tests included only the typed subset. In the study, some 160 TCR beta chains were listed as associated with cytomegalovirus. Broadly in line with IMGT annotations, most TCR beta V segments showed up in productive rearrangements about 90% or about 30% of the time in an earlier analysis of 587 of the donors.

The receptor library was made with the immunoSEQ multiplex PCR assay. For the multiplex PCR, a mixture combining 60 forward primers for TCR Vbeta segments and 13 reverse primers for TCR Jbeta segments was used. The CDR3 region of rearranged TCR beta genes was amplified from genomic DNA by a multiplex PCR assay. The amplified TCR beta libraries were sequenced on the Illumina HiSeq System as 87-base-pair reads. For the original study's pipeline: Across the 670 or so repertoires, a later analysis counted tens of millions of unique TCR beta chains, 9 million to 14 million of which were shared by at least two donors. To remove PCR and sequencing errors, raw reads were error-corrected and collapsed into unique sequences using a nearest-neighbor algorithm that merged closely related sequences. V, D and J gene segments were assigned by aligning CDR3 sequences to IMGT reference sequences. For a sequence to be retained, a match of at least six nucleotides was required to both a V gene segment and a J gene segment. Rearrangements were classified as productive when the CDR3 lacked stop codons and remained in frame with V and J, and all other rearrangements were classified as non-productive. CDR3 was defined according to IMGT convention as the region running from the second conserved V-encoded cysteine to the conserved J-encoded phenylalanine. The earlier analysis of some 540 of the donors excluded any sequence lacking an unambiguous match to a single V gene segment. An earlier analysis of fewer than 650 of the donors classified V segments as functional when productive rearrangements were above 56.7% and as segregating when the standard deviation between donors was above 5%. A statistical classification framework was built for diagnosing cytomegalovirus status from the catalog of TCR beta chain sequences. In a later analysis, TCR nucleotide sequences were compared against IMGT/GENE-DB human TR gene sequences so that V and J genes could be assigned. Using the TCRdist pipeline, a later analysis assigned CDR3 sequences along with most-parsimonious VDJ recombination scenarios. A later analysis defined each TCR beta chain by its CDR3 amino acid sequence plus V-gene family, and excluded reads lacking a unique V-gene family. A later analysis removed nearly 600 highly shared, low-generation-probability nucleotide sequences to deal with suspected cross-contamination and a sequencing artifact. In a later analysis, a clonal expansion index for each public chain was calculated from normalized within-repertoire ranks of inferred template counts. A later analysis computed generation probabilities with a VDJ recombination model fitted to out-of-frame rearrangements, and checked the results against IGoR. In a later analysis, TCR-TCR, TCR-HLA and TCR-CMV co-occurrence was scored with hypergeometric tests, and a repertoire-size bias correction was applied to TCR pairs. A later analysis estimated false discovery rates by permuting HLA or CMV assignments 20 times. In a later analysis, co-occurring TCRs were grouped using DBSCAN, with TCRdist sequence similarity added in when clustering inside HLA-allele-positive subsets. Co-occurrence clustering excluded repertoires with fewer than 30,000 or more than 120,000 public chains, plus five with anomalous nucleotide sharing. TCRdb holds this immuneACCESS table with in-frame rearrangements only. Some clones are missing; in checked studies, unresolved V genes explain under half, and the rest has no known cause. That table furnishes V, J and clone size, whereas the DNA furnished D and trimming. The sample profile shows about 120,000 clones; around 80% of them were found once. Of the sample, about 10% is held by the ten largest clones.

Including the terminal cysteine and phenylalanine, the CDR3 comprises 10 residues. The kept DNA is CDR3 alone, 30 bases in frame from the first base. The chain couples TRBV12-2 to TRBJ1-5. TRBV12-2 is designated a pseudogene. The sequenced sample was PBMCs. The TCR was taken from a female donor in good health and CMV-seropositive. The CDR3 protein is CASVIQPQHF. The DNA sequence is as follows: TGTGCAAGTGTAATTCAGCCCCAGCATTTT.